Given below is one T cell receptor beta chain in context. Its antigen is not yet known. Base qualities are not at hand, and no much larger clone is one base apart. The protocol used for the library was the immunoSEQ multiplex PCR assay. The multiplex PCR relied on a mix of 60 forward primers for TCR Vbeta segments and 13 reverse primers for TCR Jbeta segments. A multiplex PCR assay on genomic DNA amplified the CDR3 region of rearranged TCR beta genes. Amplified TCR beta libraries were sequenced as 87-base-pair reads on the Illumina HiSeq System. The authors processed their data as follows. A later analysis tallied approximately 87 million unique TCR beta chains across the 666 repertoires, and around 9.9 million of those chains were shared by two or more donors. Raw reads were error-corrected and collapsed into unique sequences with a nearest-neighbor algorithm that merged closely related sequences to remove PCR and sequencing errors. CDR3 sequences were aligned to IMGT reference sequences to assign V, D and J gene segments. For a sequence to be retained, a match of at least six nucleotides was required to both a V gene segment and a J gene segment. Rearrangements were classified as productive when the CDR3 lacked stop codons and remained in frame with V and J, and all other rearrangements were classified as non-productive. CDR3 was defined according to IMGT convention as the region running from the second conserved V-encoded cysteine to the conserved J-encoded phenylalanine. Sequences without an unambiguous match to a single V gene segment were excluded from the earlier analysis of over 500 of the donors. An earlier analysis of fewer than 750 of the donors classified V segments as functional when productive rearrangements were above 56.7% and as segregating when the standard deviation between donors was above 5%. A statistical classification framework was built for diagnosing cytomegalovirus status from the catalog of TCR beta chain sequences. In a later analysis, V and J genes were assigned by comparing TCR nucleotide sequences against IMGT/GENE-DB human TR gene sequences. A later analysis assigned CDR3 sequences and most-parsimonious VDJ recombination scenarios with the TCRdist pipeline. In a later analysis, each TCR beta chain was defined by its CDR3 amino acid sequence together with its V-gene family, and reads lacking a unique V-gene family were excluded. As a way to deal with suspected cross-contamination and a sequencing artifact, a later analysis dropped 450 to 600 nucleotide sequences that were highly shared and had low generation probability. For each public chain, a later analysis derived a clonal expansion index from normalized ranks of inferred template counts within each repertoire. Generation probabilities in a later analysis came from a VDJ recombination model fitted to out-of-frame rearrangements, and those results were checked against IGoR. In a later analysis, TCR-TCR, TCR-HLA and TCR-CMV co-occurrence was scored with hypergeometric tests, and a repertoire-size bias correction was applied to TCR pairs. To estimate false discovery rates, a later analysis permuted the HLA or CMV assignments 20 times. In a later analysis, co-occurring TCRs were grouped with DBSCAN, and TCRdist sequence similarity was added when clustering was performed within HLA-allele-positive subsets. Co-occurrence clustering excluded repertoires with fewer than 30,000 or more than 120,000 public chains, plus five with anomalous nucleotide sharing. TCRdb mirrors the immuneACCESS table, restricted to in-frame sequences. Some clones are absent from its copies; in checked studies, under half trace to an unresolved V gene, and the reason for the others is unknown. That table furnishes V, J and clone size, whereas the DNA furnished D and trimming. The sample contains some 120,000 clones, over 70% of them found a single time. The ten largest clonotypes hold around 2.1% of the sample.

CDR1 and CDR2, per the germline V gene, are MDHEN and SYDVKM. Trimming at the junction amounts to 2 bases on V and 0 bases on J, and the germline ends lie 11 bases apart. The CDR3 numbers 16 residues from cysteine through phenylalanine. Only the CDR3 DNA is retained, 48 bases long and in frame from the first base. These data originate in a study of cytomegalovirus exposure and HLA in healthy donors (TCRdb year 2017). Regarding the complete study: An earlier analysis of about 560 of the donors reported under 300 Gb of sequence data and about 120 million unique TCR beta sequences obtained from approximately 180 million T cells. Roughly 300 gigabases of sequencing data and approximately 92 million unique TCR sequences made up an early release that covered roughly 670 HLA-typed donors. Of the roughly 400 genotyped donors, approximately 80% fell in the genetic ancestry cluster associated with self-reported Caucasian donors. The study aimed to test whether cataloging public T cell receptors could reveal signatures of past pathogen exposure. The study used immunosequencing to profile the T cell repertoires of 666 subjects and linked those repertoires to cytomegalovirus serostatus. Besides the first cohort of approximately 710 subjects, a separate validation cohort made up of around 120 different subjects was used. High-throughput TCR immunosequencing, statistical association of individual TCRs with disease status, and machine learning were combined to predict cytomegalovirus infection status. To study patterns of TCR occurrence, a later analysis re-analyzed previously published TCR beta repertoires from around 660 donors and added high-resolution HLA genotyping. Rather than drawing on any new phenotypic data, the later analysis identified candidate immune exposures from TCR beta sequences and the way those sequences occurred across donors. An earlier analysis of approximately 630 of the donors applied high-throughput TCR beta sequencing to assess whether each TCR beta V gene segment acted as functional or pseudogenic. Donor age, sex, ethnicity and CMV serostatus were compiled together with the repertoire data. A later genetic analysis took genome-wide SNP genotypes for about 55% of the roughly 670 donors and used that subset as a discovery cohort. All discovery cohort repertoires had been generated using a single sequencing platform. Both class I and class II loci were covered by HLA typing, at four-digit resolution. The number of donors typed differed by locus, with roughly 629-640 for A, B, C, DRB1 and DQB1, around 520 for DQA1, about 610 for DPA1, and approximately 470 for DPB1. Five DR-DQ haplotypes were treated as single units for association and clustering because of strong linkage in the cohort. On average, around 230,000 unique TCR beta nucleotide sequences were sequenced per donor among a few hundred genotyped donors of the cohort, with roughly 19% of those sequences being non-productive. What the work shows at the level of the full study, not this receptor alone: It was suggested by the authors that the approach could potentially be generalized to other disease states and immunological phenotypes. Cytomegalovirus status was reported to be diagnosed by the classifier with high specificity and sensitivity in both the original and validation cohorts. In a later genetic analysis, a missense DCLRE1C variant was associated with V-gene and J-gene trimming of TCR beta chains, and the association was replicated in an independent cohort. A later analysis found that HLA-associated TCR beta chains were more clonally expanded and had lower generation probabilities than equally common non-associated chains. According to a later genetic analysis, donors in an Asian-associated ancestry cluster had fewer N-insertions in productive TCRs than the approximately 650-donor mean. A later analysis found that TCR association rates varied across HLA loci, with DRB1 alleles showing the most associated TCRs and HLA-C alleles the fewest. The study listed 150 to 200 TCR beta chains as associated with cytomegalovirus. A cluster of highly shared sequence variants was judged likely to represent a technical artifact of the sequencing pipeline. HLA typing was unavailable for some donors at each locus, so association tests used only the typed subset. Immune exposure information for the cohort was limited to CMV serostatus. Broadly in line with IMGT annotations, most TCR beta V segments showed up in productive rearrangements about 87% or about 30% of the time in an earlier analysis of 450 to 600 of the donors. Across donors, most TCR sequences were observed very rarely, whereas some public TCRs were present in many individuals. Because the 87-base-pair reads could not distinguish some IMGT-functional V segments, including TRBV6-2 and TRBV6-3, those segments were excluded. At a false discovery rate of 0.05, a later analysis linked fewer than 20,000 TCR beta sequences to specific HLA alleles. According to a later analysis, parvovirus B19, influenza, CMV and Epstein-Barr virus appeared linked to several top co-occurrence clusters. A few of the identified cytomegalovirus-associated TCR beta chains were confirmed in vitro to be specific for cytomegalovirus antigens. The presence/absence analyses assumed that sequencing depth was roughly uniform across donors, and that assumption may not be true. Only TCR beta chains were sequenced in this cohort, and the absence of alpha or paired-chain data limited detectable features. Over 15 rarely observed V segments, including chromosome 9 orphons, were excluded from the earlier analysis of several hundred of the donors because counts were too low. When HLA alleles, especially DR and DQ, strongly co-occurred, TCR associations were difficult to assign to individual alleles. Linkage disequilibrium might explain the correlated functional status among segregating V segments, but an unknown experimental factor could not be excluded. In a later analysis, most CMV-associated TCR beta chains were found to appear HLA-restricted, with HLA associations seemingly driven largely by CMV exposure. A further reported finding was that TCR beta sequences accurately predicted the HLA-A and HLA-B alleles for most subjects in the first cohort.

The cohort was made up of approximately 670 healthy bone marrow donors. All cohort members were sampled while nominally healthy, although unrecorded immune exposures were likely present. The donor tested CMV seropositive and was one of the 289 seropositive cohort members. Every donor gave a peripheral blood sample, and the peripheral blood mononuclear cells from that sample were used for TCR beta sequencing. The Qiagen DNeasy Blood Extraction Kit was used to extract genomic DNA from the blood cell samples. Sequenced sample: PBMCs. The TCR was taken from a woman in her 40s in good health and CMV-seropositive. The chain links TRBV28 with TRBJ1-5; a tentative D match to TRBD1 spans 5 bases. The bases are TGTGCCAGCAGTTTAGGGGGGAGCGGTAGCAATCAGCCCCAGCATTTT. This is translated as CASSLGGSGSNQPQHF.